The TCR beta chain under discussion was sequenced for a study of T cells after yellow fever vaccination. Overall study results and limits: In sorted memory subsets at day 0, almost all vaccine-responding clonotypes were below detection.

This clonotype was recorded at least ten times. TCRdb ran MiXCR on the 5' RACE reads and lists one entry per CDR3 protein. The data show 25,000 to 30,000 distinct CDR3 sequences, with roughly 6.1% seen just once and 25% held by the top ten. V trimming: 4 bases; J trimming: 3 bases; junction bases outside the gene matches: 4. Germline V lookup: CDR1 SGHRS, CDR2 YFSETQ. This CDR3 contains 14 residues. This clonotype was obtained from a man aged 25-40 years who received the YFV17D yellow fever vaccine. The chain carries TRBV5-1 and TRBJ2-3; 8 positions agree with TRBD1. The sequencing used PBMCs, either bulk or a sorted T-cell subset (CD4+, CD8+, memory, or dextramer-sorted; not recorded which), collected on the day of the yellow fever booster vaccination. CDR3 region: CASSRDRRTDTQYF. The CDR3 DNA is TGCGCCAGCAGCCGGGACAGGAGGACAGATACGCAGTATTTT.